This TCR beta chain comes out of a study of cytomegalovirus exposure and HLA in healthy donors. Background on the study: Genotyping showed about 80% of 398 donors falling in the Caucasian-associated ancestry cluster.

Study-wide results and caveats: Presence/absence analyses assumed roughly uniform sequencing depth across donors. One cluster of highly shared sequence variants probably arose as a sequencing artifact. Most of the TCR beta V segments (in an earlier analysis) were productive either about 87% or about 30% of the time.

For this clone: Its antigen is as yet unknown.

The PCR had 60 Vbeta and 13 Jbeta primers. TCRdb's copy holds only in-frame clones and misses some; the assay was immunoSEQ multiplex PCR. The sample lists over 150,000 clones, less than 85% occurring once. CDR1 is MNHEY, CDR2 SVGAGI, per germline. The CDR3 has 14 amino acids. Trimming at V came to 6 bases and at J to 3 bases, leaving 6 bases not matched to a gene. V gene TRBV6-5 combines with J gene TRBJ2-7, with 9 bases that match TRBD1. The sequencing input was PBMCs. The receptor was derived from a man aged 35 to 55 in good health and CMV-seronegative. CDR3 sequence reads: CASSPGTGIYEQYF. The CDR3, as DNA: TGTGCCAGCAGCCCCGGGACAGGGATCTACGAGCAGTACTTC.